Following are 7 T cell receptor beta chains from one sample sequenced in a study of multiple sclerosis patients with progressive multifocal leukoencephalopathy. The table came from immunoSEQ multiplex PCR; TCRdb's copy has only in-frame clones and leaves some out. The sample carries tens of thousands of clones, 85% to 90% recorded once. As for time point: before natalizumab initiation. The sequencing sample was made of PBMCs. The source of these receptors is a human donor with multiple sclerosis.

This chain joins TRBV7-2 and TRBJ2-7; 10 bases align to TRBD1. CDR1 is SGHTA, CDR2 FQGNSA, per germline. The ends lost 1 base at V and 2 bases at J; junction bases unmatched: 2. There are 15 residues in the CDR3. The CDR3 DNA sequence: TGTGCCAGCAGCTTAGTGGGACAGGGGACCTACGAGCAGTACTTC. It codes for CASSLVGQGTYEQYF. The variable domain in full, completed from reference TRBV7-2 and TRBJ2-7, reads GAGVSQSPSNKVTEKGKDVELRCDPISGHTALYWYRQSLGQGLEFLIYFQGNSAPDKSGLPSDRFSAERTGGSVSTLTIQRTQQEDSAVYLCASSLVGQGTYEQYFGPGTRLTVT.

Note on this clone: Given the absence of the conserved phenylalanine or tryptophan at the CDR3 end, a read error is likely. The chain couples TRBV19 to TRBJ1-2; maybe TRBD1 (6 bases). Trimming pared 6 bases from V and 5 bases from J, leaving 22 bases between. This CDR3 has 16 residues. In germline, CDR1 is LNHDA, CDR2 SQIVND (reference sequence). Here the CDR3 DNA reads TGTGCCAGTAGCACCCCGGGAGGACAGAACCTATATGGCTACACCCTC. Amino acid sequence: CASSTPGGQNLYGYTL.

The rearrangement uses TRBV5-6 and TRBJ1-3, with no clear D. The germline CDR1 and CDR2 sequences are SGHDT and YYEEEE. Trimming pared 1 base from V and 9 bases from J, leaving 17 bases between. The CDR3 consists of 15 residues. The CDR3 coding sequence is TGTGCCAGCAGCTTGTTCTATGGGCCTCCACCCACCATATATTTT. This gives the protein CASSLFYGPPPTIYF.

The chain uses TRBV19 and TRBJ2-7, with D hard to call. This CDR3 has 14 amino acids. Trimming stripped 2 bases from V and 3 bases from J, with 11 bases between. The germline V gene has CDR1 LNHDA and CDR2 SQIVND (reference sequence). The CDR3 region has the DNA TGTGCCAGTAGTATACCGGGCACTCACTACGAGCAGTACTTC. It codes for CASSIPGTHYEQYF.

This CDR3 is CAWSGMNTGELFF. In DNA form, the CDR3 reads TGTGCCTGGAGTGGAATGAACACCGGGGAGCTGTTTTTT. The J gene is TRBJ2-2, the V gene TRBV30; D remains unclear. Germline lookup yields CDR1 GTSNPN and CDR2 SVGIG (reference sequence). CDR3 size: 13 residues. V dropped 1 base and J dropped 1 base, with 4 bases sitting between them.

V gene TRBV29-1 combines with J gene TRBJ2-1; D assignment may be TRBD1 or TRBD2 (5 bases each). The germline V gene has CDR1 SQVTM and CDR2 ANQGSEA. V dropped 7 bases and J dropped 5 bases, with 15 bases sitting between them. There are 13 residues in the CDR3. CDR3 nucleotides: TGCAGCGCCCAAGGGGACGGTCACAATGAGCAGTTCTTC. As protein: CSAQGDGHNEQFF.

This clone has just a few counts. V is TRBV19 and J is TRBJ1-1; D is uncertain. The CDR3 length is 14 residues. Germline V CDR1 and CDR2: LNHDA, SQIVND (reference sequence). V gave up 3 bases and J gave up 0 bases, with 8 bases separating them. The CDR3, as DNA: TGTGCCAGTAGTATCTCTGCGGTGAACACTGAAGCTTTCTTT. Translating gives CASSISAVNTEAFF.